The 20 T cell receptor beta chains given below trace back to one sample, sequenced in a study of blood T cell repertoires in COVID-19. Produced via immunoSEQ multiplex PCR; TCRdb's table is partial and in-frame only. The table lists about 110,000 clones, more than 75% of them singletons, with roughly 7.9% in the top ten. Sequencing used peripheral blood. The receptors originated from a man aged 70-80 years with acute or convalescent COVID-19.

The rearrangement joins TRBV5-1 to TRBJ2-2, with a weak D call TRBD1 (5 bases). Trimming took 0 bases from V and 4 from J, leaving 7 bases between them. CDR1 SGHRS and CDR2 YFSETQ come from the germline V gene. The CDR3 sequence is 14 residues long. CDR3 sequence reads: CASSLVGATGELFF. Here the CDR3 DNA reads TGCGCCAGCAGCTTGGTTGGGGCCACCGGGGAGCTGTTTTTT.

V gene TRBV18 combines with J gene TRBJ2-2, with 9 positions matching TRBD1. This CDR3 spans 14 amino acids. Germline lookup yields CDR1 KGHSH and CDR2 LQKENI. V lost 5 bases to trimming and J lost 5 bases; unmatched junction nucleotides: 3. Written as DNA, the CDR3 is TGTGCCAGCTCAAGGGACAGGGCGACCGGGGAGCTGTTTTTT. Its translation: CASSRDRATGELFF. Using reference TRBV18 and TRBJ2-2 for the parts outside the CDR3, the full variable domain is NAGVMQNPRHLVRRRGQEARLRCSPMKGHSHVYWYRQLPEEGLKFMVYLQKENIIDESGMPKERFSAEFPKEGPSILRIQQVVRGDSAAYFCASSRDRATGELFFGEGSRLTVL.

This sequence joins TRBV12-3 or TRBV12-4 and TRBJ1-1, with D possibly being TRBD1 (6 bases). The CDR3 totals 13 residues. V lost 5 bases, J lost 8 bases, and 15 bases lay in between. As DNA, the CDR3 is TGTGCCAGCAGTGGGGGCCAGGGTTTAGAAGCTTTCTTT. Encoded protein: CASSGGQGLEAFF.

This chain links TRBV2 with TRBJ1-6; TRBD1 matches 12 bases. Trimming took 6 bases from V and 5 from J; bases not matched to a gene: 5. From germline, CDR1 is SNHLY and CDR2 FYNNEI. The CDR3 length is 16 residues. This CDR3 is CASSPGTGGNNSPLHF. The CDR3 DNA sequence: TGTGCCAGCAGCCCCGGGACAGGGGGCAATAATTCACCCCTCCACTTT.

The chain recombines TRBV19 with TRBJ2-7; 8 bases map to TRBD2. The CDR3 consists of 17 residues. The ends lost 6 bases at V and 0 bases at J; junction bases unmatched: 13. Germline assignment: CDR1 LNHDA and CDR2 SQIVND (reference sequence). This chain's CDR3 is CASSGMGATSGSYEQYF. CDR3 coding DNA: TGTGCCAGTAGCGGGATGGGGGCCACTAGCGGCTCCTACGAGCAGTACTTC.

The V call is TRBV5-1, the J call TRBJ2-1; weak D call: TRBD1 (5 bases). V lost 3 bases to trimming and J lost 0 bases, with 7 bases between them. Germline lookup yields CDR1 SGHRS and CDR2 YFSETQ. CDR3 length: 14 residues. The CDR3 DNA reads as TGCGCCAGCAGCTCGACAGCCTCCTACAATGAGCAGTTCTTC. Its translation is CASSSTASYNEQFF.

The J gene is TRBJ2-1, the V gene TRBV4-1; a weak D match, TRBD1 (6 bases). Germline lookup yields CDR1 MGHRA and CDR2 YSYEKL. The V and J ends lost 7 bases and 0 bases respectively, with 10 bases between them. This CDR3 comprises 14 residues. CDR3 sequence (DNA): TGCGCCAGCAATCGGGACACCTCCTACAATGAGCAGTTCTTC. Its protein product is CASNRDTSYNEQFF.

The V gene is TRBV28, the J gene TRBJ1-4; a possible D gene is TRBD1 (6 bases). The V end was cut by 8 bases, the J end by 3 bases, with 16 bases between. Germline-derived CDR1 and CDR2 are MDHEN and SYDVKM. This CDR3 region has 15 residues. CDR3 DNA sequence: TGTGCCAGCGGTTCAGGGGCGCTGGCTAATGAAAAACTGTTTTTT. Translation gives CASGSGALANEKLFF.

The chain recombines TRBV18 with TRBJ2-4, with D unresolved. V lost 2 bases to trimming and J lost 1 base, with 15 bases between them. This CDR3 comprises 17 residues. Germline loops: CDR1 KGHSH, CDR2 LQKENI. This CDR3 reads CASSPMSLAAAKNIQYF. CDR3 coding DNA: TGTGCCAGCTCACCAATGTCGTTAGCCGCCGCCAAAAACATTCAGTACTTC.

The chain couples TRBV19 to TRBJ1-5; 9 nucleotides align to TRBD1. Germline-derived CDR1 and CDR2 are LNHDA and SQIVND (reference sequence). The CDR3 spans 16 residues. V lost 0 bases, J lost 5 bases, and 5 bases stayed unmatched. The CDR3 protein is CASSIESGTGYQPQHF. The CDR3 coding sequence is TGTGCCAGTAGTATAGAGTCCGGGACAGGGTATCAGCCCCAGCATTTT.

The chain joins TRBV21-1 to TRBJ2-6; the table assigns TRBD1, which was not confirmed against the DNA. TRBV21-1 is designated a pseudogene. This CDR3 contains 17 residues. The DNA for the CDR3 is TGTGCCAGCACCAAGGGACAGGGGGCTTCTGGGGCCAACGTCCTGACTTTC. Translation: CASTKGQGASGANVLTF.

This clone is a singleton in its sample. The rearrangement uses TRBV9 and TRBJ2-2; D unresolved. The length of the CDR3 is 14 residues. Between the trimmed V and J ends, which lost 4 bases and 4 bases, there was a span of 11 bases. The germline CDR1 and CDR2 sequences are SGDLS and YYNGEE. The CDR3 loop reads CASSPQKVTGELFF. CDR3 sequence (DNA): TGTGCCAGCAGCCCACAAAAAGTCACCGGGGAGCTGTTTTTT. The entire variable domain, with the rest obtained from reference TRBV9 and TRBJ2-2, is as follows: DSGVTQTPKHLITATGQRVTLRCSPRSGDLSVYWYQQSLDQGLQFLIQYYNGEERAKGNILERFSAQQFPDLHSELNLSSLELGDSALYFCASSPQKVTGELFFGEGSRLTVL.

The chain uses TRBV2 and TRBJ1-6; possible D gene TRBD1, 6 bases. From germline, CDR1 is SNHLY and CDR2 FYNNEI. This CDR3 is 14 amino acids long. Trimming shortened V by 6 bases and J by 7 bases, and 13 bases separated the two germline ends. In DNA form, the CDR3 reads TGTGCCAGCAGGGAGGACAGCTCAAATTCACCCCTCCACTTT. The encoded protein is CASREDSSNSPLHF.

The chain uses TRBV5-4 and TRBJ2-2; TRBD2 aligns across 13 bases. In germline, CDR1 is SGHNT, CDR2 YYREEE (reference sequence). The CDR3 covers 16 residues. V lost 4 bases, J lost 7 bases, and 7 bases stayed unmatched. CDR3 sequence: CASSMGGLAGFGELFF. The CDR3 nucleotides read TGTGCCAGCAGCATGGGGGGACTAGCGGGATTCGGGGAGCTGTTTTTT.

The rearrangement uses TRBV19 and TRBJ2-2; no firm D call. CDR1 and CDR2 from the germline V gene are LNHDA and SQIVND (reference sequence). V lost 3 bases to trimming and J lost 6 bases, with 5 bases between them. The CDR3 has 12 amino acids. The CDR3 reads CASSIFSGELFF. CDR3 nucleotide sequence: TGTGCCAGTAGTATTTTCTCCGGGGAGCTGTTTTTT. Using reference TRBV19 and TRBJ2-2 for the parts outside the CDR3, the full variable domain is DGGITQSPKYLFRKEGQNVTLSCEQNLNHDAMYWYRQDPGQGLRLIYYSQIVNDFQKGDIAEGYSVSREKKESFPLTVTSAQKNPTAFYLCASSIFSGELFFGEGSRLTVL.

J is TRBJ2-3 and V is TRBV29-1; possibly TRBD1 for D (5 bases). CDR3 length: 14 amino acids. Germline V CDR1 and CDR2: SQVTM, ANQGSEA. Deletions cut 7 bases from V and 0 bases from J, with 14 bases between. The CDR3 sequence: CSAAQGSSTDTQYF. As DNA, the CDR3 is TGCAGCGCCGCTCAGGGTTCTAGCACAGATACGCAGTATTTT.

The rearrangement links TRBV28 to TRBJ2-3, with no clear D. Looked up from germline, CDR1 is MDHEN and CDR2 is SYDVKM. Trimming cost V 5 bases and J 1 base, with 4 bases left between them. The CDR3 runs 12 residues. The CDR3 DNA is TGTGCCAGCAGTCTCCGCACAGATACGCAGTATTTT. This translates into CASSLRTDTQYF.

The V and J genes are TRBV19 and TRBJ2-5; 8 positions match TRBD1. This CDR3 is 15 amino acids long. Germline loops: CDR1 LNHDA, CDR2 SQIVND (reference sequence). V was clipped by 8 bases and J by 4 bases; unmatched bases: 12. The CDR3 reads CASGGQGLKAETQYF. CDR3 coding DNA: TGTGCCAGTGGAGGACAGGGACTGAAAGCAGAGACCCAGTACTTC.

Here the CDR3 reads CSATWTGKLFF. CDR3 nucleotide sequence: TGCAGTGCTACGTGGACGGGGAAACTGTTTTTT. The chain carries TRBV20-1 and TRBJ1-4; D unresolved. This CDR3 is 11 amino acids long. Germline assignment: CDR1 DFQATT and CDR2 SNEGSKA (reference sequence). Trimming removed 4 bases from V and 11 bases from J, with 11 bases in between.

The CDR3 spells CASSSWTGVPYEQYF. The CDR3 region has the DNA TGCGCCAGCAGCTCATGGACAGGGGTCCCCTACGAGCAGTACTTC. J is TRBJ2-7 and V is TRBV5-1; 9 positions agree with TRBD1. With V trimmed by 3 bases and J by 2 bases, 6 bases remained unmatched. The CDR3 is 15 amino acids. Germline CDR1 reads SGHRS; CDR2 reads YFSETQ.